Following are 25 T cell receptor beta chains from one sample sequenced in a study of cytomegalovirus exposure and HLA in healthy donors. PCR was performed using 60 Vbeta and 13 Jbeta primers. Profiled with immunoSEQ multiplex PCR; TCRdb holds only in-frame clones, not every one. The sample lists over 100,000 clones, about 78% occurring once. Sequences were obtained from PBMCs. The receptors derive from a female donor in good health and CMV-seronegative.

The chain has TRBV29-1 and TRBJ2-3, with 13 bases matching TRBD2. V lost 7 bases and J lost 0; bases outside the gene matches: 4. Looked up from germline, CDR1 is SQVTM and CDR2 is ANQGSEA. The CDR3 is 15 residues long. Here the CDR3 reads CSAGGLAGSTDTQYF. CDR3 bases: TGCAGCGCCGGGGGACTAGCGGGAAGCACAGATACGCAGTATTTT.

This clone was detected a few times. The chain is built from TRBV10-3 and TRBJ2-1; the D gene is possibly TRBD1 (6 bases). V was shortened by 10 bases and J by 8 bases, with 12 bases between the two germline ends. This CDR3 is 11 amino acids long. CDR1 and CDR2 from the germline V gene are ENHRY and SYGVKD. CDR3 nucleotides: TGTGCCACCCAGGACAGTGATGAGCAGTTCTTC. Its protein product is CATQDSDEQFF.

This clone was seen a handful of times. The chain uses TRBV11-2 and TRBJ2-5; D gene uncertain. CDR3 size: 15 residues. Trimming removed 7 bases from V and 7 bases from J, with 22 bases in between. Germline assignment: CDR1 SGHAT and CDR2 FQNNGV. The CDR3 DNA follows: TGTGCCAGCACCCCTACCGTGGCGGTCTACGGGACCCAGTACTTC. Translating gives CASTPTVAVYGTQYF.

The genes are TRBV28 and TRBJ1-4; TRBD1 matches 8 bases. Per germline, CDR1 MDHEN and CDR2 SYDVKM. The CDR3 covers 14 residues. The junction had 8 bases not matched to a gene; V was cut back by 5 bases and J by 9 bases. The CDR3 here is CASSTPRQGKKLFF. CDR3 DNA sequence: TGTGCCAGCAGTACTCCCAGACAGGGGAAAAAACTGTTTTTT.

The chain uses TRBV7-2 and TRBJ1-4; 9 bases map to TRBD1. The CDR3 length is 15 residues. From germline, CDR1 is SGHTA and CDR2 FQGNSA. Unmatched junction bases numbered 8, after V lost 5 bases and J lost 7 bases. CDR3 sequence (DNA): TGTGCCAGCAGCCTACCGGGACAGGGTACTGAAAAACTGTTTTTT. It codes for CASSLPGQGTEKLFF.

V and J are TRBV5-8 and TRBJ1-1, with TRBD1 matching 11 bases. This CDR3 comprises 15 residues. Germline V lookup: CDR1 SGHTS, CDR2 YDEGEE. Germline trimming cut 4 bases from V and 1 base from J; bases unmatched to any gene: 3. The CDR3 region is CASSGTGGPNTEAFF. In DNA, the CDR3 is TGTGCCAGCAGCGGGACAGGGGGTCCGAACACTGAAGCTTTCTTT.

The chain joins TRBV2 to TRBJ2-5, with TRBD2 as a possible D gene (6 bases). V lost 11 bases to trimming and J lost 9 bases, with 19 bases between them. The V gene's germline CDR1 is SNHLY and CDR2 FYNNEI. This CDR3 comprises 12 residues. The CDR3 DNA sequence: TGTGCCGGAGGGGACGGACGCGGGGCCCAGTACTTC. This sequence encodes CAGGDGRGAQYF.

The chain has TRBV6-5 and TRBJ2-6, with TRBD1 identical over 8 bases. Unmatched junction bases numbered 3, after V lost 6 bases and J lost 2 bases. Germline V gene sequence: CDR1 MNHEY, CDR2 SVGAGI. The CDR3 covers 15 residues. CDR3 DNA sequence: TGTGCCAGCAGGATACAGGGGGCTGGGGCCAACGTCCTGACTTTC. Protein: CASRIQGAGANVLTF.

This clone was recorded only once. The CDR3 here is CASSQHDRQTEAFF. Here the CDR3 DNA reads TGTGCCAGCAGCCAACACGACAGGCAGACTGAAGCTTTCTTT. This chain uses TRBV7-3 with TRBJ1-1; D is perhaps TRBD1 (6 bases). V dropped 5 bases and J dropped 5 bases, with 15 bases sitting between them. The CDR3 loop spans 14 amino acids. Per the germline V gene, CDR1 is SGHTA and CDR2 is FQGTGA.

This clone was found once. V gene TRBV28 combines with J gene TRBJ1-2; 8 bases fit TRBD1. V was pared by 3 bases and J by 3 bases, with 3 bases of the junction left unmatched. CDR1 MDHEN and CDR2 SYDVKM come from the germline V gene. The CDR3 has 14 residues. The CDR3 sequence is CASSLPGGDYGYTF. The CDR3 DNA reads TGTGCCAGCAGTTTGCCAGGGGGCGACTATGGCTACACCTTC.

V gene TRBV5-4 combines with J gene TRBJ1-4; D gene ambiguous. CDR3 length equals 12 residues. With 1 base removed from V and 13 bases from J, the gap between germline ends came to 11 bases. Germline CDR1 reads SGHNT; CDR2 reads YYREEE (reference sequence). CDR3 sequence: CASSLPGKRLFF. In DNA form, the CDR3 reads TGTGCCAGCAGCTTGCCGGGGAAAAGACTGTTTTTT.

The chain joins TRBV13 to TRBJ2-1; 8 bases line up with TRBD2. With 4 bases clipped from V and 1 base from J, the junction kept 12 bases outside the gene matches. Germline assignment: CDR1 PRHDT and CDR2 FYEKMQ (reference sequence). The CDR3 length is 18 residues. Here the CDR3 DNA reads TGTGCCAGCAGCTCCCCTAGTCATAGCGGGGATTCCTACAATGAGCAGTTCTTC. It codes for CASSSPSHSGDSYNEQFF.

V usage is TRBV18 and J usage is TRBJ2-1; 7 positions agree with TRBD1. This CDR3 has 14 amino acids. Germline V gives CDR1 KGHSH, CDR2 LQKENI. Trimming removed 3 bases from V and 3 bases from J; junction bases left unmatched: 2. The CDR3 reads CASSPRTGYNEQFF. The CDR3 DNA follows: TGTGCCAGCTCACCTCGGACAGGCTACAATGAGCAGTTCTTC.

This sequence joins TRBV28 and TRBJ2-3; TRBD2 agrees at 8 bases. The germline V gene encodes CDR1 MDHEN and CDR2 SYDVKM. CDR3 length: 17 residues. V was pared by 4 bases and J by 5 bases, with 14 bases of the junction left unmatched. CDR3 DNA sequence: TGTGCCAGCAGTTCTCCCTTTGAAGCGGGAGTGGGAGATACGCAGTATTTT. Protein sequence: CASSSPFEAGVGDTQYF.

In this sample, this clone turned up a few times. This sequence joins TRBV27 and TRBJ2-3, with 7 bases lining up with TRBD2. Germline V CDR1 and CDR2: MNHEY, SMNVEV (reference sequence). With V trimmed by 3 bases and J by 7 bases, 7 bases remained unmatched. CDR3 length equals 14 residues. The CDR3 spells CASSLWEGHYTQYF. In DNA, the CDR3 is TGTGCCAGCAGTTTGTGGGAGGGCCATTATACGCAGTATTTT.

This clone was seen only a few times. J is TRBJ1-1 and V is TRBV5-6; maybe TRBD1 (5 bases). Trimming cost V 3 bases and J 10 bases, with 10 bases left between them. From germline, CDR1 is SGHDT and CDR2 YYEEEE. This CDR3 region has 11 residues. CDR3 sequence (DNA): TGTGCCAGCAGCTACCGCAGGGTAGCTTTCTTT. Its translation is CASSYRRVAFF.

The chain combines TRBV5-1 with TRBJ2-2; 12 bases agree with TRBD2. This CDR3 comprises 18 residues. Germline V CDR1 and CDR2: SGHRS, YFSETQ. J was trimmed by 2 bases and V by 4 bases; bases with no gene match: 9. The DNA for the CDR3 is TGCGCCAGCAGCGCACGGCTAGCGGGAGGGCCAAACACCGGGGAGCTGTTTTTT. Translation gives CASSARLAGGPNTGELFF.

V is TRBV4-1 and J is TRBJ1-4, with 7 bases aligning to TRBD1. The germline CDR1 and CDR2 sequences are MGHRA and YSYEKL. V dropped 4 bases and J dropped 0; count of bases not matched to a gene: 8. CDR3 size: 17 residues. CDR3 nucleotide sequence: TGCGCCAGCAGCCGCTTAACAGGGGAGGCAACTAATGAAAAACTGTTTTTT. Protein: CASSRLTGEATNEKLFF.

The genes are TRBV4-3 and TRBJ2-1; the D gene is possibly TRBD2 (6 bases). There are 16 residues in the CDR3. Between the trimmed V and J ends, which lost 0 bases and 2 bases, there was a span of 11 bases. Germline V lookup: CDR1 LGHNA, CDR2 YSLEER. CDR3: CASSQDERAAYNEQFF. In DNA, the CDR3 is TGCGCCAGCAGCCAAGATGAGCGGGCCGCCTACAATGAGCAGTTCTTC.

CDR3 nucleotide sequence: TGCGCCAGCAGACTGGGGGGTCTCCGGGACAGGGACAACGAGCAGTACTTC. It yields the protein CASRLGGLRDRDNEQYF. V is TRBV5-1 and J is TRBJ2-7; TRBD1 aligns across 9 bases. Germline lookup yields CDR1 SGHRS and CDR2 YFSETQ. The V segment lost 5 bases and the J segment 5 bases; nucleotides outside the gene matches: 17. This CDR3 is 17 amino acids long.

The CDR3 loop reads CATSRDEVLDSSGNTIYF. CDR3 nucleotide sequence: TGTGCCACCAGCAGAGATGAGGTTTTGGACAGCTCTGGAAACACCATATATTTT. This chain links TRBV15 with TRBJ1-3; D is possibly TRBD1 (6 bases). Germline values: CDR1 LNHNV, CDR2 YYDKDF (reference sequence). Trimming took off 0 bases at V and 0 bases at J, with 15 bases between the two ends. The CDR3 spans 18 residues.

The chain uses TRBV7-2 and TRBJ1-4, with D possibly matching TRBD1 (6 bases). CDR3 size: 13 residues. With 5 bases removed from V and 8 bases from J, the gap between germline ends came to 12 bases. The germline gives CDR1 SGHTA, CDR2 FQGNSA. The CDR3 loop reads CASSPPGVEKLFF. As DNA, the CDR3 is TGTGCCAGCAGCCCCCCAGGGGTGGAAAAACTGTTTTTT.

The chain uses TRBV6-4 and TRBJ2-2; possibly TRBD2 for D (6 bases). Trimming removed 4 bases from V and 3 bases from J, with 9 bases in between. CDR1 is MRHNA and CDR2 is SNTAGT in the germline V gene. The CDR3 has 14 amino acids. CDR3 coding DNA: TGTGCCAGCAGTGTAGGAGGGGACACCGGGGAGCTGTTTTTT. This gives the protein CASSVGGDTGELFF.

V and J are TRBV29-1 and TRBJ1-1, with 8 bases aligning to TRBD1. CDR1 is SQVTM and CDR2 is ANQGSEA in the germline V gene. This CDR3 spans 15 amino acids. The ends lost 5 bases at V and 5 bases at J; junction bases unmatched: 13. The DNA of the CDR3 is TGCAGCGTTCCTTCCAGGACAGGGATTAAAACTGAAGCTTTCTTT. Translation gives CSVPSRTGIKTEAFF. Based on the CDR3 plus reference TRBV29-1 and TRBJ1-1, the full variable domain is SAVISQKPSRDICQRGTSLTIQCQVDSQVTMMFWYRQQPGQSLTLIATANQGSEATYESGFVIDKFPISRPNLTFSTLTVSNMSPEDSSIYLCSVPSRTGIKTEAFFGQGTRLTVV.

The V gene is TRBV4-3, the J gene TRBJ1-4; 9 nucleotides align to TRBD1. V was pared by 4 bases and J by 8 bases, with 8 bases of the junction left unmatched. CDR1 and CDR2 from the germline V gene are LGHNA and YSLEER. This CDR3 contains 15 residues. The CDR3 DNA sequence: TGCGCCAGCAGCCTCGAACAGGGGGCGAGGGAAAAACTGTTTTTT. Translated, it gives CASSLEQGAREKLFF.